Below are 19 T cell receptor beta chains sequenced from a single sample in a study of cytomegalovirus exposure and HLA in healthy donors. Only in-frame clones appear in the TCRdb table, and some are missing; sequencing was by immunoSEQ multiplex PCR. Of some 64,000 clones in the sample, almost 97% are singletons; the top ten hold less than 1.5%. The sequenced material came from PBMCs. These receptors all come from a woman aged 18-29 years in good health and CMV-seronegative.

This clone showed up just a few times. The chain uses TRBV2 and TRBJ1-2; 9 bases map to TRBD1. The CDR3 extends over 12 amino acids. The germline V gene encodes CDR1 SNHLY and CDR2 FYNNEI. Unmatched junction bases numbered 4, after V lost 6 bases and J lost 8 bases. CDR3 loop: CASRGTGQGYTF. The CDR3, as DNA: TGTGCCAGCAGGGGGACAGGGCAAGGCTACACCTTC.

This chain uses TRBV5-1 with TRBJ1-4; 9 nucleotides align to TRBD1. The CDR3 covers 16 residues. Germline V gene data show CDR1 as SGHRS and CDR2 as YFSETQ. V shed 0 bases, J shed 8 bases, and the junction held 8 bases outside the gene matches. The CDR3 loop is CASSLGGTGKSEKLFF. The CDR3 bases are TGCGCCAGCAGCTTGGGCGGGACAGGGAAGTCGGAAAAACTGTTTTTT.

This clone was observed once. This chain links TRBV25-1 with TRBJ1-2; no clear D. CDR3 length: 11 amino acids. Germline values: CDR1 MGHDK, CDR2 SYGVNS. Trimming left V 2 bases short and J 13 bases short, with 11 bases between. The CDR3 spells CASSEGRGCTF. DNA of the CDR3: TGTGCCAGCAGTGAAGGGAGAGGGTGCACCTTC.

This chain uses TRBV6-6 with TRBJ2-3; 8 nucleotides line up with TRBD1. The germline CDR1 and CDR2 sequences are MNHNY and SVGAGI (reference sequence). V trimming: 2 bases; J trimming: 0 bases; junction bases outside the gene matches: 4. This CDR3 comprises 16 residues. The CDR3 nucleotides read TGTGCCAGCAGTTACCCCAGGGGGCGAAGCACAGATACGCAGTATTTT. It encodes CASSYPRGRSTDTQYF.

This clone has a handful of counts. The rearrangement joins TRBV9 to TRBJ1-2, with D tentatively TRBD1 (5 bases). The germline V gene has CDR1 SGDLS and CDR2 YYNGEE. V was trimmed by 2 bases and J by 3 bases, leaving 8 bases between them. This CDR3 comprises 13 residues. This CDR3 is CASSVGGDYGYTF. In DNA, the CDR3 is TGTGCCAGCAGCGTCGGGGGGGACTATGGCTACACCTTC. The variable domain in full, completed from reference TRBV9 and TRBJ1-2, reads DSGVTQTPKHLITATGQRVTLRCSPRSGDLSVYWYQQSLDQGLQFLIQYYNGEERAKGNILERFSAQQFPDLHSELNLSSLELGDSALYFCASSVGGDYGYTFGSGTRLTVV.

The chain is built from TRBV5-7 and TRBJ2-7; 8 nucleotides line up with TRBD1. TRBV5-7 is sorted into the ORF group, with uncertain function. V trimming: 4 bases; J trimming: 3 bases; junction bases outside the gene matches: 9. CDR3 size: 15 residues. Here the CDR3 reads CASSRGGDRYYEQYF. In DNA form, the CDR3 reads TGTGCCAGCAGCAGGGGCGGGGACAGGTACTACGAGCAGTACTTC.

Points on this clone: One end of the junction fails to match germline, which may point to a read error. The V call is TRBV28, the J call TRBJ1-2, with TRBD1 matching over 9 bases. Germline CDR1 is MDHEN and CDR2 is SYDVKM. The CDR3 has 13 amino acids. CDR3: CASSLQDRGHAGF. CDR3 bases: TGTGCCAGCAGTTTACAGGACAGGGGCCACGCCGGGTTC.

The chain couples TRBV4-1 to TRBJ2-3; 7 bases fit TRBD1. CDR1 and CDR2 from the germline V gene are MGHRA and YSYEKL. Germline trimming cut 4 bases from V and 2 bases from J; bases unmatched to any gene: 9. This CDR3 region has 16 residues. The CDR3 is CASSPGVTGYTDTQYF. CDR3 in DNA: TGCGCCAGCAGCCCAGGGGTGACAGGGTACACAGATACGCAGTATTTT.

V and J are TRBV7-3 and TRBJ2-2, with D possibly matching TRBD2 (6 bases). The germline CDR1 and CDR2 sequences are SGHTA and FQGTGA. This CDR3 is 17 amino acids long. V lost 5 bases, J lost 5 bases, and 21 bases lay in between. The DNA of the CDR3 is TGTGCCAGCAGCGCCCCCCCTAGCGTCCGTGGGACCGGGGAGCTGTTTTTT. This sequence encodes CASSAPPSVRGTGELFF.

The V gene is TRBV27, the J gene TRBJ2-1; TRBD2 aligns across 10 bases. Per germline, CDR1 MNHEY and CDR2 SMNVEV (reference sequence). The CDR3 spans 20 residues. V shed 6 bases, J shed 7 bases, and the junction held 24 bases outside the gene matches. The CDR3 coding sequence is TGTGCCAGCAGCCACCGGGCGGTAGCTAGGCTAGCGGGAGTAGTGAATGAGCAGTTCTTC. Amino acids: CASSHRAVARLAGVVNEQFF.

This chain uses TRBV10-1 with TRBJ2-2; the D gene is possibly TRBD2 (5 bases). The V end lost 6 bases, the J end lost 5 bases, and 13 bases lay between the germline ends. Germline CDR1 and CDR2: WNHNN and SYGVQD (reference sequence). This CDR3 has 14 residues. In DNA, the CDR3 is TGCGCCAGCAGCGGGAAGGGCCTGACCGGGGAGCTGTTTTTT. Amino acids: CASSGKGLTGELFF.

The chain uses TRBV6-5 and TRBJ1-4; possible D gene TRBD1, 5 bases. V gave up 2 bases and J gave up 8 bases, with 12 bases separating them. From germline, CDR1 is MNHEY and CDR2 SVGAGI. CDR3 length: 14 amino acids. CDR3: CASSYGAGREKLFF. CDR3 sequence (DNA): TGTGCCAGCAGTTACGGGGCAGGGCGAGAAAAACTGTTTTTT.

J is TRBJ1-1 and V is TRBV5-1; 7 bases map to TRBD1. This CDR3 region has 13 residues. CDR1 is SGHRS, CDR2 YFSETQ, per germline. Germline trimming cut 4 bases from V and 1 base from J; bases unmatched to any gene: 1. The CDR3 bases are TGCGCCAGCAGCAGACAGGGGAACACTGAAGCTTTCTTT. It is translated as CASSRQGNTEAFF.

DNA for the CDR3: TGTGCCAGCTCCCCCACAGCAGATACGCAGTATTTT. It specifies CASSPTADTQYF. This chain links TRBV27 with TRBJ2-3; unclear D gene. Trimming left V 8 bases short and J 4 bases short, with 10 bases between. The CDR3 runs to 12 residues. The germline gives CDR1 MNHEY, CDR2 SMNVEV (reference sequence).

J is TRBJ1-1 and V is TRBV5-6; tentative D call: TRBD1 (5 bases). Trimming took off 6 bases at V and 6 bases at J, with 18 bases between the two ends. CDR1 SGHDT and CDR2 YYEEEE come from the germline V gene. The CDR3 spans 14 residues. The CDR3, as DNA: TGTGCCAGCATCGCCGGGCACCTCAGGGCTGAAGCTTTCTTT. This encodes CASIAGHLRAEAFF. Supplemented by reference TRBV5-6 and TRBJ1-1, the full variable domain reads DAGVTQSPTHLIKTRGQQVTLRCSPKSGHDTVSWYQQALGQGPQFIFQYYEEEERQRGNFPDRFSGHQFPNYSSELNVNALLLGDSALYLCASIAGHLRAEAFFGQGTRLTVV.

The chain combines TRBV19 with TRBJ1-1; maybe TRBD1 (6 bases). CDR1 is LNHDA, CDR2 SQIVND, per germline (reference sequence). V lost 3 bases and J lost 1, with 15 bases in between. There are 16 residues in the CDR3. As DNA, the CDR3 is TGTGCCAGTAGTATTTTCCCGGGACACCGGAACACTGAAGCTTTCTTT. The encoded protein is CASSIFPGHRNTEAFF. Based on the CDR3 plus reference TRBV19 and TRBJ1-1, the full variable domain is DGGITQSPKYLFRKEGQNVTLSCEQNLNHDAMYWYRQDPGQGLRLIYYSQIVNDFQKGDIAEGYSVSREKKESFPLTVTSAQKNPTAFYLCASSIFPGHRNTEAFFGQGTRLTVV.

This chain joins TRBV18 and TRBJ2-1; possible D gene TRBD1, 6 bases. V gave up 10 bases and J gave up 2 bases, with 12 bases separating them. Germline assignment: CDR1 KGHSH and CDR2 LQKENI. This CDR3 has 13 amino acids. The CDR3 bases are TGTGCCACCCGACAGGAGACCTACAATGAGCAGTTCTTC. As protein: CATRQETYNEQFF.

The V and J genes are TRBV19 and TRBJ2-1; the match to TRBD2 covers 15 bases. Germline V gives CDR1 LNHDA, CDR2 SQIVND (reference sequence). Germline trimming cut 5 bases from V and 12 bases from J; bases unmatched to any gene: 8. This CDR3 is 15 amino acids long. CDR3 sequence reads: CASSLGLAGGGGQFF. DNA for the CDR3: TGTGCCAGTAGTCTCGGACTAGCGGGAGGGGGGGGGCAGTTCTTC. Based on the CDR3 plus reference TRBV19 and TRBJ2-1, the full variable domain is DGGITQSPKYLFRKEGQNVTLSCEQNLNHDAMYWYRQDPGQGLRLIYYSQIVNDFQKGDIAEGYSVSREKKESFPLTVTSAQKNPTAFYLCASSLGLAGGGGQFFGPGTRLTVL.

The chain employs TRBV21-1 and TRBJ2-3; the DNA was not compared with TRBD1, the D call given in the table. TRBV21-1 is a pseudogene segment. The CDR3 is 13 amino acids. The CDR3 DNA sequence: TGTGCCAGCAGCAAACAGGGCGCAGATACGCAGTATTTT. It codes for CASSKQGADTQYF.